This TCR beta chain was captured in a study of a mutant IDH1 vaccine in newly diagnosed glioma. Time point described: week 35, safety follow-up. A single vaccine dose contained 300 ug of mutant IDH1 20-mer peptide, and topical imiquimod was used with it. Vaccinations, eight in total, occurred in weeks 1, 3, 5, 7, 11, 15, 19, 23. Assay used: immunoSEQ multiplex PCR; TCRdb lists only in-frame clones, some missing. The sample has approximately 61,000 clones, approximately 80% seen once; the top ten hold less than 7%. To note about this clone: Its target is unknown.

The CDR3 has 14 amino acids. Looked up from germline, CDR1 is MGHRA and CDR2 is YSYEKL. The trim removed 3 bases at V and 3 bases at J, leaving 3 bases unmatched. This TCR derives from a man aged 35 to 55 with glioma. The sample consisted of PBMCs, taken from a glioma patient whose treatment included an IDH1 peptide vaccine. The chain is built from TRBV4-1 and TRBJ2-7; 9 nucleotides match TRBD1. CDR3: CASSHPGQGYEQYF. The CDR3 DNA reads TGCGCCAGCAGCCATCCGGGACAGGGCTACGAGCAGTACTTC.